These 6 T cell receptor beta chains were sequenced from one sample in a study of cytomegalovirus exposure and HLA in healthy donors. A multiplex PCR was run with 60 Vbeta primers and 13 Jbeta primers. TCRdb's table, derived via immunoSEQ multiplex PCR, lists solely in-frame clones and lacks some. The sample is made up of approximately 40,000 clones, and the top ten hold 5.5% to 7% of it. Sequencing was performed on PBMCs. The receptors were sampled from a human donor in good health.

This chain connects TRBV6-1 to TRBJ1-5, with TRBD1 as a possible D gene (5 bases). Germline V gene lookup returns CDR1 MNHNS and CDR2 SASEGT. V was pared by 7 bases and J by 4 bases, with 17 bases between. The CDR3 runs 15 residues. The CDR3 nucleotides read TGTGCCAGCACCCAAAAAGGCCCAGGGAATCAGCCCCAGCATTTT. It translates to CASTQKGPGNQPQHF.

CDR3 residues: CASSPRGHAASPLHF. The DNA of the CDR3 is TGTGCCAGCAGCCCCCGGGGACACGCGGCCTCACCCCTCCACTTT. V gene TRBV14 combines with J gene TRBJ1-6, with D possibly being TRBD1 (6 bases). The V end was cut by 4 bases, the J end by 10 bases, with 17 bases between. The germline V gene encodes CDR1 SGHDN and CDR2 FVKESK. The CDR3 runs 15 residues. The full variable domain, completed using reference TRBV14 and TRBJ1-6, is EAGVTQFPSHSVIEKGQTVTLRCDPISGHDNLYWYRRVMGKEIKFLLHFVKESKQDESGMPNNRFLAERTGGTYSTLKVQPAELEDSGVYFCASSPRGHAASPLHFGNGTRLTVT.

V usage is TRBV2 and J usage is TRBJ1-2; D ambiguous. The V end was cut by 5 bases, the J end by 4 bases, with 14 bases between. The CDR3 runs 14 residues. The germline gives CDR1 SNHLY, CDR2 FYNNEI. CDR3 sequence: CASSSTRETYGYTF. The CDR3 coding sequence is TGTGCCAGCAGTTCCACCCGGGAAACCTATGGCTACACCTTC. The full variable domain, with the rest looked up from reference TRBV2 and TRBJ1-2, is EPEVTQTPSHQVTQMGQEVILRCVPISNHLYFYWYRQILGQKVEFLVSFYNNEISEKSEIFDDQFSVERPDGSNFTLKIRSTKLEDSAMYFCASSSTRETYGYTFGSGTRLTVV.

The J gene is TRBJ2-1, the V gene TRBV29-1; 9 nucleotides line up with TRBD2. The CDR3 is 15 residues long. V lost 3 bases and J lost 6; bases outside the gene matches: 9. Looked up from germline, CDR1 is SQVTM and CDR2 is ANQGSEA. The CDR3 region has the DNA TGCAGCGTTGATCACCGGCTAGCGGGACGCAATGAGCAGTTCTTC. Its protein is CSVDHRLAGRNEQFF.

As concerns this clone: An end of the junction differs from the germline gene, which may be a read error. This rearrangement joins TRBV2 to TRBJ1-1; D remains ambiguous. The CDR3 has 14 amino acids. Germline V gene data show CDR1 as SNHLY and CDR2 as FYNNEI. The CDR3 DNA reads as TGTGCCAGCAGTGCACAGTTAATGAACACTGAAGATTTCTTT. As protein: CASSAQLMNTEDFF. The whole variable domain, remainder taken from reference TRBV2 and TRBJ1-1, is EPEVTQTPSHQVTQMGQEVILRCVPISNHLYFYWYRQILGQKVEFLVSFYNNEISEKSEIFDDQFSVERPDGSNFTLKIRSTKLEDSAMYFCASSAQLMNTEDFFGQGTRLTVV.

The chain couples TRBV6-6 to TRBJ2-2; possible D gene TRBD2, 5 bases. Between the trimmed V and J ends, which lost 2 bases and 6 bases, there was a span of 16 bases. The CDR3 has 16 amino acids. Per germline, CDR1 MNHNY and CDR2 SVGAGI (reference sequence). In DNA form, the CDR3 reads TGTGCCAGCAGTTACCGAGGGAACAATGTCCCCGGGGAGCTGTTTTTT. Translated: CASSYRGNNVPGELFF.